This TCR beta chain was recovered during a study of long-term antiretroviral therapy in people with HIV. General study points: ART adherence, viral resistance and therapy changes went undocumented. Although diversity increased after ART, it remained lower than in transplant donor controls.

Participants who had HIV were, without exception, treated in the United States. The V end lost 4 bases, the J end lost 3 bases, and 13 bases lay between the germline ends. Germline-derived CDR1 and CDR2 are MGHRA and YSYEKL. CDR3 length equals 15 residues. Run at survey level, the immunoSEQ assay was version v3.0. Researchers set sequencing to target roughly 40,000-50,000 T-cell genomes per sample. TCRdb's copy holds only in-frame clones and misses some; the assay was immunoSEQ multiplex PCR. The sample consists of under 30,000 clones, about four fifths of them appearing once. Points on this clone: What it binds is not known.

The rearrangement joins TRBV4-1 to TRBJ2-1; D perhaps matches TRBD2 (6 bases). This clonotype was sampled from a woman aged 25 to 39 with HIV. Specimen: unsorted PBMCs, collected 1.1 years before starting antiretroviral therapy. In DNA, the CDR3 is TGCGCCAGCAGCCGGGGGGTAGGGGACTACAATGAGCAGTTCTTC. Its protein is CASSRGVGDYNEQFF.